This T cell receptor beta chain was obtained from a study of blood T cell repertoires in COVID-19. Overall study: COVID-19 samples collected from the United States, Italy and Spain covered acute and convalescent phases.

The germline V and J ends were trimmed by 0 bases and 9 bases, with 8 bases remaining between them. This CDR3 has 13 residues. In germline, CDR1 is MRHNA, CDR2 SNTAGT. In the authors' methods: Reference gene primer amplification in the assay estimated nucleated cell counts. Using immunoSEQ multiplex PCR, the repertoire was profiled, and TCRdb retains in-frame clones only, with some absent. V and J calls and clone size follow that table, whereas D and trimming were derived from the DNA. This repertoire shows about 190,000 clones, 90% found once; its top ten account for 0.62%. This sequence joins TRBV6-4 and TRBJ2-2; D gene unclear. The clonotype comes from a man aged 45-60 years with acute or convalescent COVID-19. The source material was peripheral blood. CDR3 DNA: TGTGCCAGCAGTGACTCTTTTGGCCGGGAGCTGTTTTTT. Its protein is CASSDSFGRELFF.